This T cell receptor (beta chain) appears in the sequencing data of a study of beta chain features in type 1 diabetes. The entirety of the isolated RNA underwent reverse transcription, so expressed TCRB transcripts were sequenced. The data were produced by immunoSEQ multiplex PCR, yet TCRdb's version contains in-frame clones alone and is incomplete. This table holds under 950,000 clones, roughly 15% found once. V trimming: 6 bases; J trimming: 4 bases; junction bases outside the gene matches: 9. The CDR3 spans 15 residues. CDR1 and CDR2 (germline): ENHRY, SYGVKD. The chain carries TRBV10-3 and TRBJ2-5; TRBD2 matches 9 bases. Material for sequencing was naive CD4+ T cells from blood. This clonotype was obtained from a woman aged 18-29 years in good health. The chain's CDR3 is CAISSAGGRAETQYF. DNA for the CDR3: TGTGCCATCAGCTCCGCTGGCGGGAGGGCAGAGACCCAGTACTTC.